The 9 T cell receptor beta chains below come from one sample, sequenced in a study of long-term antiretroviral therapy in people with HIV. They ran version v3.0 of the immunoSEQ assay at survey level. Generated by immunoSEQ multiplex PCR, the TCRdb table keeps only in-frame clones and is missing some. Of 9,500 or so clones listed, around 70% are singletons. This specimen consisted of unsorted PBMCs, obtained 1.8 years before starting antiretroviral therapy. The receptors here all came from a man aged 35-49 years with HIV.

The chain employs TRBV19 and TRBJ1-2; 9 bases line up with TRBD1. The CDR3 extends over 14 amino acids. With 6 bases clipped from V and 4 bases from J, the junction kept 6 bases outside the gene matches. Germline CDR1 LNHDA, CDR2 SQIVND (reference sequence). CDR3 sequence: CASSRGQGGYGYTF. The CDR3 bases are TGTGCCAGTAGCCGGGGACAGGGCGGCTATGGCTACACCTTC.

The chain joins TRBV10-2 to TRBJ1-1; a possible D gene is TRBD1 (5 bases). This CDR3 comprises 13 residues. From germline, CDR1 is WSHSY and CDR2 SAAADI. V lost 2 bases and J lost 12, with 16 bases in between. The CDR3 DNA reads TGCGCCAGCAGTGAGGCCTTGAGGGGCGTGTCTTTCTTT. It codes for CASSEALRGVSFF.

The genes are TRBV11-1 and TRBJ1-1; D remains unclear. The length of the CDR3 is 13 residues. Germline CDR1 SGHAT, CDR2 FQDESV (reference sequence). Trimming removed 5 bases at V and 4 bases at J, with 11 bases between. The DNA for the CDR3 is TGTGCCAGCAGCGGCCAGGTGGGCACTGAAGCTTTCTTT. Protein sequence: CASSGQVGTEAFF.

As regards this clone: Other DNA sequences in the sample encode the same CDR3. The chain has TRBV27 and TRBJ2-3, with D tentatively TRBD2 (5 bases). CDR1 is MNHEY and CDR2 is SMNVEV in the germline V gene (reference sequence). V was clipped by 3 bases and J by 0 bases, with 10 bases between them. This CDR3 is 15 amino acids long. The CDR3 nucleotides are TGTGCCAGCAGTTTTGCCAGAGGGAGCACAGATACGCAGTATTTT. It specifies CASSFARGSTDTQYF.

The chain couples TRBV15 to TRBJ2-5, with D possibly TRBD2 on 6 matching bases. Between the trimmed V and J ends, which lost 4 bases and 5 bases, there was a span of 11 bases. Germline V gene sequence: CDR1 LNHNV, CDR2 YYDKDF (reference sequence). The CDR3 is made up of 13 amino acids. CDR3 coding DNA: TGTGCCACCAGCACCGGGGGAACGGAGACCCAGTACTTC. This sequence encodes CATSTGGTETQYF.

This chain uses TRBV21-1 with TRBJ1-2; whether TRBD1, the table's D call, matches the DNA was not checked. TRBV21-1 is termed a pseudogene. This CDR3 is built from 14 residues. CDR3: CASNLRYREYGYTF. CDR3 in DNA: TGTGCCAGCAACCTACGGTACAGGGAGTATGGCTACACCTTC.

A single count supports this clone. The chain's CDR3 is CAWMTGRDRGFTTEAFF. The CDR3 DNA reads TGTGCCTGGATGACCGGCCGGGACAGGGGTTTCACCACTGAAGCTTTCTTT. The chain is built from TRBV30 and TRBJ1-1, with 10 bases lining up with TRBD1. After removal of 4 bases from V and 4 bases from J, the junction contained 15 bases not matched to a gene. The CDR3 loop spans 17 amino acids. Germline CDR1 and CDR2: GTSNPN and SVGIG (reference sequence).

The chain joins TRBV18 to TRBJ1-5; 8 nucleotides agree with TRBD1. Trimming took 6 bases from V and 5 from J; bases not matched to a gene: 9. The CDR3 covers 15 residues. Looked up from germline, CDR1 is KGHSH and CDR2 is LQKENI. In DNA form, the CDR3 reads TGTGCCAGCTCCCCCCAGACAGGGGCGGATCAGCCCCAGCATTTT. This gives the protein CASSPQTGADQPQHF.

The chain is built from TRBV13 and TRBJ2-1, with 16 bases that match TRBD2. J lost 12 bases, V lost 5 bases, and 7 bases had no gene match. This CDR3 is built from 15 residues. CDR1 is PRHDT, CDR2 FYEKMQ, per germline (reference sequence). In nucleotides, the CDR3 is TGTGCCAGCAGCCCCGGGACTAGCGGGGGGGGAGGGCAGTTCTTC. Amino acids: CASSPGTSGGGGQFF.